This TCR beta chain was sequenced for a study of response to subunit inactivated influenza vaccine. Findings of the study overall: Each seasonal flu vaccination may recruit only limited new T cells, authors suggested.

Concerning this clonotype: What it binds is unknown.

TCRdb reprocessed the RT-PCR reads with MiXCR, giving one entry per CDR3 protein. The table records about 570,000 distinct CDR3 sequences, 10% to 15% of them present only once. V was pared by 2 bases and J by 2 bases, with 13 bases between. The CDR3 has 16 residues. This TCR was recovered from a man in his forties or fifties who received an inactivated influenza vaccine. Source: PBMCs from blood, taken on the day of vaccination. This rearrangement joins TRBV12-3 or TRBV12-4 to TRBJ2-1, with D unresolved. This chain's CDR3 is CASSLWPRLAYNEQFF. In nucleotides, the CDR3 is TGTGCCAGCAGTTTATGGCCGAGGCTGGCCTACAATGAGCAGTTCTTC.